The 8 T cell receptor beta chains below all came from one sample that was sequenced in a study of T cell responses to AZD1222 COVID-19 vaccine. Produced via immunoSEQ multiplex PCR; TCRdb's table is partial and in-frame only. This table has some 200,000 clones, around 93% appearing once. Sequenced material: peripheral blood, taken 28 days after the second AZD1222 dose. The source is an adult who received the AZD1222 COVID-19 vaccine.

This clone was detected only a few times. The chain combines TRBV4-3 with TRBJ2-1; D gene unclear. Trimming cost V 1 base and J 4 bases, with 14 bases left between them. The germline V gene has CDR1 LGHNA and CDR2 YSLEER. This CDR3 comprises 16 residues. CDR3 protein: CASSQVVGYSYNEQFF. The DNA for the CDR3 is TGCGCCAGCAGCCAAGTAGTGGGCTACTCATACAATGAGCAGTTCTTC.

This rearrangement joins TRBV7-8 to TRBJ1-6; no firm D call. Germline V CDR1 and CDR2: SGHVS, FQNEAQ. The ends were cut back, 1 base at V and 7 bases at J, with 11 bases in the middle. This CDR3 contains 15 residues. The CDR3 DNA reads TGTGCCAGCAGCTTAGATCCGGGTCTGAATTCACCCCTCCACTTT. Its translation is CASSLDPGLNSPLHF.

DNA of the CDR3: TGTGCCAGCAGCCCGACCGAAGGACTAGCGGGGGGGCCGCCTTCCTACAATGAGCAGTTCTTC. Protein sequence: CASSPTEGLAGGPPSYNEQFF. The chain links TRBV13 to TRBJ2-1, with 15 bases identical to TRBD2. Losses at the gene ends were 5 bases for V and 1 base for J; bases not matched to a gene: 15. This CDR3 spans 21 amino acids. Per the germline V gene, CDR1 is PRHDT and CDR2 is FYEKMQ (reference sequence). The full variable domain, in which reference TRBV13 and TRBJ2-1 provide the parts outside the CDR3, is AAGVIQSPRHLIKEKRETATLKCYPIPRHDTVYWYQQGPGQDPQFLISFYEKMQSDKGSIPDRFSAQQFSDYHSELNMSSLELGDSALYFCASSPTEGLAGGPPSYNEQFFGPGTRLTVL.

J is TRBJ1-4 and V is TRBV9; D remains unclear. The CDR3 is 12 residues long. V was pared by 4 bases and J by 6 bases, with 7 bases between. The V gene's germline CDR1 is SGDLS and CDR2 YYNGEE. The CDR3 DNA sequence: TGTGCCAGCAGCACGAGAGATGAAAAACTGTTTTTT. Residues: CASSTRDEKLFF.

The chain combines TRBV5-6 with TRBJ2-7, with D tentatively TRBD2 (5 bases). CDR3 size: 15 residues. Trimming shortened V by 4 bases and J by 9 bases, and 23 bases separated the two germline ends. Germline loops: CDR1 SGHDT, CDR2 YYEEEE. The CDR3 reads CASSVNGVVLGGQYF. As DNA, the CDR3 is TGTGCCAGCAGCGTAAACGGGGTCGTTCTGGGCGGGCAGTACTTC. The entire variable domain, with the rest obtained from reference TRBV5-6 and TRBJ2-7, is as follows: DAGVTQSPTHLIKTRGQQVTLRCSPKSGHDTVSWYQQALGQGPQFIFQYYEEEERQRGNFPDRFSGHQFPNYSSELNVNALLLGDSALYLCASSVNGVVLGGQYFGPGTRLTVT.

This chain links TRBV29-1 with TRBJ1-1; tentatively, D is TRBD1 (5 bases). The V and J ends lost 5 bases and 1 base respectively, with 14 bases between them. This CDR3 spans 14 amino acids. Germline V CDR1 and CDR2: SQVTM, ANQGSEA. CDR3: CSVLQGGGNTEAFF. The DNA for the CDR3 is TGCAGCGTTTTGCAGGGCGGCGGGAACACTGAAGCTTTCTTT.

This chain joins TRBV7-8 and TRBJ1-2, with a possible D match to TRBD1 (6 bases). V lost 5 bases, J lost 0 bases, and 13 bases lay in between. The CDR3 has 15 residues. Germline V gene data show CDR1 as SGHVS and CDR2 as FQNEAQ. The CDR3 is CASSPARTANYGYTF. DNA of the CDR3: TGTGCCAGCAGCCCCGCCCGGACAGCTAACTATGGCTACACCTTC.

The gene calls are TRBV25-1 and TRBJ2-7, with D possibly TRBD1 on 6 matching bases. Trimming stripped 6 bases from V and 2 bases from J, with 14 bases between. This CDR3 is built from 14 residues. In germline, CDR1 is MGHDK, CDR2 SYGVNS. The CDR3 DNA follows: TGTGCCAGCAGGGGGGACATAGCGACCTACGAGCAGTACTTC. It specifies CASRGDIATYEQYF.